This entry is about one T cell receptor (beta chain). Its cognate antigen is unknown. The data were taken from a study of T cell responses to AZD1222 COVID-19 vaccine. Sequencing was performed with immunoSEQ multiplex PCR; in TCRdb, only in-frame clones are kept and a portion is missing. Of roughly 87,000 clones in the sample, 88% were seen once. Findings of the study overall: Targeting of unmutated variant regions was reportedly seen in nearly half of spike-specific TCRs. All repertoire sampling was performed exclusively after the peak T cell response. Baseline serology detected seropositivity in only 5 to 7 AZD1222 recipients. In a largely white British group with more females than males, clonal diversity was possibly underestimated.

CDR3 length: 15 amino acids. Germline lookup yields CDR1 LNHDA and CDR2 SQIVND (reference sequence). V was clipped by 3 bases and J by 2 bases; unmatched bases: 4. Here the sequenced sample was peripheral blood, taken 28 days after the second AZD1222 dose. The source of this sequence is an adult who received the AZD1222 COVID-19 vaccine. This rearrangement joins TRBV19 to TRBJ2-1; 7 nucleotides line up with TRBD2. The CDR3 DNA reads TGTGCCAGTAGTATTGGCGGGGGAGCCTACAATGAGCAGTTCTTC. Translation gives CASSIGGGAYNEQFF. Together with reference TRBV19 and TRBJ2-1, the CDR3 gives the full variable domain: DGGITQSPKYLFRKEGQNVTLSCEQNLNHDAMYWYRQDPGQGLRLIYYSQIVNDFQKGDIAEGYSVSREKKESFPLTVTSAQKNPTAFYLCASSIGGGAYNEQFFGPGTRLTVL.